The present T cell receptor (beta chain) was sequenced within a study of shared clonotypes between healthy human individuals. Notes on the study in general: The authors expected sequencing depth to affect clonotype sharing among donors. The generation probabilities recorded for non-shared clonotypes fell below those of clonotypes shared by all four donors. Across subsets, estimated richness was generally greater for naive than for memory populations.

The assay was immunoSEQ multiplex PCR, and TCRdb's table has in-frame clones only and misses some. In the table there are 1.5 million to 2.5 million clones, approximately 94% of which are singletons. Terminally differentiated effector memory CD45RA+ cells were excluded from the naive CD8 cells, which were CD45RO-negative and positively selected for CCR7. All donors were Caucasian adults living in Nashville, Tennessee. With respect to this clone: The target antigen is unknown.

CDR3 length: 13 residues. In germline, CDR1 is MDHEN, CDR2 SYDVKM. V was shortened by 6 bases and J by 5 bases, with 11 bases between the two germline ends. V is TRBV28 and J is TRBJ2-1; D assignment may be TRBD1 or TRBD2 (5 bases each). The origin of this receptor is a man aged 18 to 35 in good health. Sequencing input: naive CD8+ T cells sorted from blood. The CDR3 reads CASSQGRDNEQFF. In nucleotides, the CDR3 is TGTGCCAGCAGCCAGGGACGAGACAATGAGCAGTTCTTC.